This T cell receptor (beta chain) was recorded in a study of technical replicates of blood from several donors. This clone was seen only a few times. The germline V gene has CDR1 MRHNA and CDR2 SNTAGT. Trimming removed 2 bases from V and 0 bases from J; junction bases left unmatched: 0. The CDR3 has 15 amino acids. Profiled with immunoSEQ multiplex PCR; TCRdb holds only in-frame clones, not every one. The sample shows about 59,000 clones, just under 95% of them seen only once. This clonotype originated in a human donor in good health. Some clones in this sample may be carry-over from other donors' samples. V usage is TRBV6-4 and J usage is TRBJ2-3, with 9 bases fitting TRBD1. The sequenced sample was PBMCs. The CDR3 DNA reads TGTGCCAGCAGTGACGGGACAGGGAGCACAGATACGCAGTATTTT. Encoded protein: CASSDGTGSTDTQYF.